A single sample gave rise to the 5 T cell receptor beta chains below, sequenced in a study of blood T cell repertoires in COVID-19. Libraries were prepared by immunoSEQ multiplex PCR; TCRdb keeps only in-frame clonotypes and omits some of them. Seen here are 280,000 or so clones, approximately 83% observed once, and the top ten hold under 2.5%. The specimen sequenced was PBMCs or T cells enriched from blood (not recorded which). These TCRs come from a man aged 30-40 years who had recovered from COVID-19.

The genes are TRBV6-5 and TRBJ2-2; 9 bases align to TRBD1. Trimming cost V 4 bases and J 0 bases; bases outside gene matches: 3. From germline, CDR1 is MNHEY and CDR2 SVGAGI. The CDR3 sequence is 16 residues long. The CDR3 DNA sequence: TGTGCCAGCAGTTTCGACAGGGGGGCGAACACCGGGGAGCTGTTTTTT. Its translation is CASSFDRGANTGELFF.

This clone occurred once. The chain combines TRBV3-1 (or the pseudogene TRBV3-2) with TRBJ1-4; possible D gene TRBD1, 6 bases. Trimming left V 1 base short and J 5 bases short, with 11 bases between. The CDR3 spans 15 residues. Germline V gives CDR1 LGHDT, CDR2 YNNKEL (reference sequence). The chain's CDR3 is CASSQGTGPNEKLFF. As DNA, the CDR3 is TGTGCCAGCAGCCAAGGAACAGGGCCGAATGAAAAACTGTTTTTT.

The genes are TRBV7-2 and TRBJ1-5, with a weak D call TRBD1 (5 bases). V lost 5 bases to trimming and J lost 4 bases, with 15 bases between them. The CDR3 spans 15 residues. The germline V gene encodes CDR1 SGHTA and CDR2 FQGNSA. The CDR3, as DNA: TGTGCCAGCAGCAGACAAGTTGGGGCTAATCAGCCCCAGCATTTT. Translation: CASSRQVGANQPQHF. Combining the CDR3 with reference TRBV7-2 and TRBJ1-5 gives the whole variable domain GAGVSQSPSNKVTEKGKDVELRCDPISGHTALYWYRQSLGQGLEFLIYFQGNSAPDKSGLPSDRFSAERTGGSVSTLTIQRTQQEDSAVYLCASSRQVGANQPQHFGDGTRLSIL.

This sequence joins TRBV5-6 and TRBJ2-1; D perhaps matches TRBD2 (5 bases). The germline CDR1 and CDR2 sequences are SGHDT and YYEEEE. The CDR3 length is 16 residues. The V gene lost 1 base and the J gene lost 4 bases, with 15 bases spanning the gap. The CDR3 loop is CASSLWETRVYNEQFF. CDR3 nucleotides: TGTGCCAGCAGCTTGTGGGAGACAAGGGTATACAATGAGCAGTTCTTC.

The rearrangement uses TRBV19 and TRBJ1-6; D call uncertain. The V end was cut by 2 bases, the J end by 5 bases, with 7 bases between. CDR3 length equals 14 residues. CDR1 and CDR2 (germline): LNHDA, SQIVND (reference sequence). CDR3 nucleotides: TGTGCCAGTAGTATATCCCGAGATAATTCACCCCTCCACTTT. It translates to CASSISRDNSPLHF. Based on the CDR3 plus reference TRBV19 and TRBJ1-6, the full variable domain is DGGITQSPKYLFRKEGQNVTLSCEQNLNHDAMYWYRQDPGQGLRLIYYSQIVNDFQKGDIAEGYSVSREKKESFPLTVTSAQKNPTAFYLCASSISRDNSPLHFGNGTRLTVT.